The entry that follows covers one TCR beta chain sequence. Its antigen is not yet known. The read stops 3 residues short of the end of the CDR3; the missing end is completed from the germline J gene. TCR beta CDR3 regions were amplified by multiplex PCR using the immunoSEQ assay from an average of 1200 ng genomic DNA per sample. The assay corrected primer bias using a complete synthetic TCR repertoire to establish an amplification baseline. The amplicons were sequenced on the Illumina platform. The original methods were these. Sequence errors were corrected by clustering with frequency ratios and a modified nearest-neighbor algorithm, and the sequences were then analyzed in the immunoSEQ Analyzer using IMGT gene definitions. At each rarefaction depth, TCR richness and evenness were averaged over 20 rarefaction repeats, and samples with fewer sequences than the depth were excluded. Relative abundances of V, D and J genes were compared between groups using Wilcoxon rank sum tests, with FDR correction applied. An intraclass correlation of approximately 96% for TCR richness and an average of roughly 76% across 66 gene segments were obtained from the blinded duplicates. TCRdb retrieved this table from immuneACCESS and kept in-frame rearrangements only. Not all clones are present; in checked studies, unresolved V genes account for under half, and no reason is known for the remainder. The D gene and trimming were derived from the DNA, and the V and J assignments and clone size from that table. The table for this sample records about 20,000 clones. Around 3.3% of the sample comes from the top ten.

These data belong to a study of T cells in women clearing cervical HPV infection (dated by TCRdb to 2017 to 2018). A note on the overall study: Cases were 20 to 25 women with histologically confirmed HPV16-related CIN3 or worse, including 2 invasive cancers. The controls were 25 or so women whose single incident HPV16 infection cleared within 12 months with no development of precancer or cancer. Case blood was taken at the visit when the lesion was first identified, whereas control blood was taken when infection was no longer detected. Among cases, blood sampling came a median of roughly 150 days after lesion detection, with an interquartile range of roughly 90 to 230 days. Since HLA typing was available for only a few women, HLA type could not be ruled out as a confounder. This exploratory proof-of-principle case-control study, nested within the Guanacaste HPV Natural History Study in Costa Rica, compared TCR repertoires among women with different cervical HPV16 outcomes. Cases and controls were matched on year of sample collection and on age within five years. Median age was approximately 36 years in cases versus less than 40 in controls, and baseline characteristics did not differ significantly. The parent cohort enrolled roughly 10,000 women aged 18 or older in Guanacaste, Costa Rica, during about 1992 to 1994 and followed them for over six years. As quality controls, five blinded duplicates were added to each group, bringing the total to roughly 60 samples made up of around 50 participants and 10 replicates. Paper-wide results and their limitations: Significantly higher TCR repertoire richness was observed in CIN3+ cases than in controls across sequencing depths, whereas no difference in evenness was found. Lower TRBV6-7 relative abundance was observed in cases than in controls (approximately 0.1% versus 0.16%; Bonferroni P = 0.0008). T-cell numbers per sample were unknown, so richness differences could reflect varying T-cell content rather than repertoire biology. Because of the cross-sectional design, the study could not determine whether the associations came before infection or resulted from infection, and neither effector/memory subsets nor HPV-specific T cells were isolated. Random forest classifiers that combined richness and V gene abundances separated cases from controls with an estimated AUC of around 0.83.

CDR1 and CDR2, per the germline V gene, are SGHVS and FQNEAQ. V and J lose 0 bases and 6 bases, and a span of 13 bases separates them. Counted from cysteine to phenylalanine, this CDR3 has 15 amino acids. Part of the CDR3 DNA is given, 36 bases translated from base 1. Every participant had a single incident cervical HPV16 infection, and prevalent HPV16 infections were excluded. Cervical HPV DNA was detected by MY09/MY11 PCR and genotyped by dot-blot hybridization. Roughly 15 mL of heparinized blood was centrifuged, after which the buffy coat was aliquoted, frozen at -30 degrees C, and then stored at -80 degrees C. QIAGEN kits were used to extract genomic DNA from buffy coat specimens.

The rearrangement combines TRBV7-8 with TRBJ2-3; no D gene can be assigned with confidence. The specimen was blood buffy coat. The clonotype was recovered from a woman aged 18 to 75 with a cervical HPV16 infection that either progressed to CIN3+ or cleared (not recorded which). The CDR3 DNA, read in part, is TGTGCCAGCAGCTTAGCTTTGACTCGGTGGGATACG. Its amino acids are CASSLALTRWDT. The CDR3, in full, reads CASSLALTRWDTQYF.